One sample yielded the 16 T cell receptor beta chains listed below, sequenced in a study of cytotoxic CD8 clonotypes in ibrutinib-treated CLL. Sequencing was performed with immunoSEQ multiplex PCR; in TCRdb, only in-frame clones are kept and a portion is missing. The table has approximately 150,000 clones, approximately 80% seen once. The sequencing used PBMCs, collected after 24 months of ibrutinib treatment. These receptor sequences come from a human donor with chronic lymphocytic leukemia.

The CDR3 is CASSQDLVTDDRYEQFF. CDR3 coding DNA: TGTGCCAGCAGCCAAGATCTAGTCACGGACGATCGCTATGAGCAGTTCTTC. The rearrangement uses TRBV4-2 and TRBJ2-1, with D unclear. V lost 0 bases to trimming and J lost 8 bases, with 20 bases between them. The CDR3 runs to 17 residues. CDR1 LGHNA and CDR2 YNFKEQ come from the germline V gene.

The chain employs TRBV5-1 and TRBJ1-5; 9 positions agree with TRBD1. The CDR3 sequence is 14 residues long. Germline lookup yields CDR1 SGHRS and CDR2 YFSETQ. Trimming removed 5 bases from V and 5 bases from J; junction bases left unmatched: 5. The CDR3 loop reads CASSLRTGDQPQHF. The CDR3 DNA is TGCGCCAGCAGTCTTAGGACAGGGGATCAGCCCCAGCATTTT.

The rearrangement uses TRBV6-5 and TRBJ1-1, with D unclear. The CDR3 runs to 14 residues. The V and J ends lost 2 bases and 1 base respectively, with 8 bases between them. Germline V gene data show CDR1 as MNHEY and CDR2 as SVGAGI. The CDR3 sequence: CASSYDRENTEAFF. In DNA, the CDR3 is TGTGCCAGCAGTTACGATAGGGAGAACACTGAAGCTTTCTTT.

The CDR3 protein is CASSYAGQRNYEQYF. The CDR3 DNA sequence: TGTGCCAGCAGTTACGCCGGACAGAGAAACTACGAGCAGTACTTC. The V gene is TRBV6-5, the J gene TRBJ2-7; D might be TRBD1 (6 bases). Per germline, CDR1 MNHEY and CDR2 SVGAGI. Trimming took off 2 bases at V and 3 bases at J, with 14 bases between the two ends. The CDR3 extends over 15 amino acids.

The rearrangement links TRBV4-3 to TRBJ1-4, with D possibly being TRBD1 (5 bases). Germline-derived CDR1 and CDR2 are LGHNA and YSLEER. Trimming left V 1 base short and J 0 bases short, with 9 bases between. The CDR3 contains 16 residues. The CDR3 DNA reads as TGCGCCAGCAGCCAAGTGGGGACTTCAACTAATGAAAAACTGTTTTTT. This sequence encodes CASSQVGTSTNEKLFF.

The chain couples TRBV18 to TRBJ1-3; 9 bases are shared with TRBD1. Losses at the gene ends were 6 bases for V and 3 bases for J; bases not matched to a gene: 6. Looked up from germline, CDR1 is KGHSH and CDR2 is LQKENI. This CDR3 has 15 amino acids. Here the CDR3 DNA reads TGTGCCAGCTCGACGACAGGGGGAGGTGGAAACACCATATATTTT. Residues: CASSTTGGGGNTIYF.

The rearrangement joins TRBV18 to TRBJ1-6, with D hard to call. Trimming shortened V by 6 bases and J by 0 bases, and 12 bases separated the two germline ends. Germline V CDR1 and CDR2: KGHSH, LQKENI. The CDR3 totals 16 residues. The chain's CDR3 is CASSYRGSSYNSPLHF. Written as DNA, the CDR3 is TGTGCCAGCTCTTATCGCGGTAGCTCCTATAATTCACCCCTCCACTTT.

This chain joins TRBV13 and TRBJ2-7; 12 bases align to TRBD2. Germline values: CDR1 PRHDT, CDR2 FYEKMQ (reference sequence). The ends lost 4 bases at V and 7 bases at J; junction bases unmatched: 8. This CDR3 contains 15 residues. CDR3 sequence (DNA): TGTGCCAGCAGCTCCCGACTAGCGGGAGTAAAGGAGCAGTACTTC. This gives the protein CASSSRLAGVKEQYF.

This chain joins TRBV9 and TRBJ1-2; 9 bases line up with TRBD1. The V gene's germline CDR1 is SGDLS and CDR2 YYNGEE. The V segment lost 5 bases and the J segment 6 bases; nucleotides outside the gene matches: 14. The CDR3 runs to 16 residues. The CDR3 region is CASSEFPGTGLDGYTF. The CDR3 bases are TGTGCCAGCAGTGAATTTCCCGGGACAGGGCTCGATGGCTACACCTTC.

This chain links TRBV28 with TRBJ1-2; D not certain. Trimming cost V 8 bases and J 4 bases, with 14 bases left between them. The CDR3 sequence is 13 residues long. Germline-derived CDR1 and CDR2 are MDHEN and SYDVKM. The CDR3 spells CASRRRITYGYTF. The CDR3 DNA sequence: TGTGCCAGCCGACGGAGGATCACCTATGGCTACACCTTC.

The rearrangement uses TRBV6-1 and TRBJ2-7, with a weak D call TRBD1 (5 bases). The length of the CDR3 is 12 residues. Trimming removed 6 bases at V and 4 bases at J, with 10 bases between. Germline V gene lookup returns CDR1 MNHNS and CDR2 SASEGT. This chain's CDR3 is CASRERGYEQYF. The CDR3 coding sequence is TGTGCCAGCAGGGAAAGGGGATACGAGCAGTACTTC.

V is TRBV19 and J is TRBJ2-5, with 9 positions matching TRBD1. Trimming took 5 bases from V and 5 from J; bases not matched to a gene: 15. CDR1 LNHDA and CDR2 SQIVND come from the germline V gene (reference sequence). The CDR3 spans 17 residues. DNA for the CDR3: TGTGCCAGTAGTTCCAACCTTCCGGGACAGGGAGGTGAGACCCAGTACTTC. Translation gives CASSSNLPGQGGETQYF.

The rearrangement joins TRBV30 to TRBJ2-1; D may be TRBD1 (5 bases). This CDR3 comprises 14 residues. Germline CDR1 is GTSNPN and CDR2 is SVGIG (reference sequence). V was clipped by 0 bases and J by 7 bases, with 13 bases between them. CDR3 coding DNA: TGTGCCTGGAGTGTTGTGTCAGGGTGGAATGAGCAGTTCTTC. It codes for CAWSVVSGWNEQFF.

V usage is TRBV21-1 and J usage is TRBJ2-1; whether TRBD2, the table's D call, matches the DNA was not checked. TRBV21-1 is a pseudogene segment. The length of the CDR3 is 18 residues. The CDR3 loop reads CASSKAWREGLSYNEQFF. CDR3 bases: TGTGCCAGCAGCAAAGCGTGGCGGGAGGGCCTTTCCTACAATGAGCAGTTCTTC.

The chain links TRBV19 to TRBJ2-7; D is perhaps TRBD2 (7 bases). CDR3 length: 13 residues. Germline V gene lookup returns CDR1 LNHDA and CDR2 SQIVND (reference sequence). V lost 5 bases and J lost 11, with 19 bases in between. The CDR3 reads CASSPRGAPLKYF. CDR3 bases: TGTGCCAGTAGTCCCCGGGGGGCCCCCTTGAAGTACTTC. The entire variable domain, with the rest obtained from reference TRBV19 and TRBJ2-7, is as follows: DGGITQSPKYLFRKEGQNVTLSCEQNLNHDAMYWYRQDPGQGLRLIYYSQIVNDFQKGDIAEGYSVSREKKESFPLTVTSAQKNPTAFYLCASSPRGAPLKYFGPGTRLTVT.

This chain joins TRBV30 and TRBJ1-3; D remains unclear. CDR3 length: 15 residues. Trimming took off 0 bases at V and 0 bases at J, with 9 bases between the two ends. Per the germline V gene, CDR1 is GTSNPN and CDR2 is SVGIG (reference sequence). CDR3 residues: CAWSVMGISGNTIYF. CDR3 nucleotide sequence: TGTGCCTGGAGTGTTATGGGCATCTCTGGAAACACCATATATTTT.